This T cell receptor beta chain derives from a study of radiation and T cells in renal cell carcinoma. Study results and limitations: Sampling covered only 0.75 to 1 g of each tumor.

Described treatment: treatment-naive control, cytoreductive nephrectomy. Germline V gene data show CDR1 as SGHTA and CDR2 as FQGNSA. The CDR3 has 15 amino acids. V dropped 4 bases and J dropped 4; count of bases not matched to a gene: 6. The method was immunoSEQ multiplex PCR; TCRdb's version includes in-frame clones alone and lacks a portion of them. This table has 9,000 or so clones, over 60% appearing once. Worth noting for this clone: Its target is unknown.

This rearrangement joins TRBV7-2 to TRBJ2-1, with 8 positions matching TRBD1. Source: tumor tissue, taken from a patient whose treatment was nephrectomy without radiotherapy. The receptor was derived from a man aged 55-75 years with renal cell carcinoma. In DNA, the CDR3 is TGTGCCAGCAGCTCGGACAGGGCAGGGTACAATGAGCAGTTCTTC. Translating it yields CASSSDRAGYNEQFF.